A selection of T cell receptor beta chains follows, all from one sample in a study of blood T cell repertoires in COVID-19. Using immunoSEQ multiplex PCR, the repertoire was profiled, and TCRdb retains in-frame clones only, with some absent. The table has 150,000 to 200,000 clones, more than 70% seen once. The sample taken for sequencing was PBMCs or T cells enriched from blood (not recorded which). These receptors were obtained from a man in his fifties or sixties who had recovered from COVID-19. Each CDR3 is given with its conserved first and last residue. A D gene is named only where the DNA matches it firmly. The size field is filled for only some rows; it gives once, few, many or a size class.

D gene: .; J gene: TRBJ2-2; clone size: .; V gene: TRBV19; CDR3 protein: CASSIMSSNTGELFF; CDR3 DNA: TGTGCCAGTAGTATAATGAGTTCGAACACCGGGGAGCTGTTTTTT
D gene: .; J gene: TRBJ1-4; clone size: once; V gene: TRBV5-1; CDR3 protein: CASSLAESGREKLFF; CDR3 DNA: TGCGCCAGCAGCTTGGCCGAGTCAGGGCGTGAAAAACTGTTTTTT
D gene: .; J gene: TRBJ1-1; clone size: once; V gene: TRBV5-4; CDR3 protein: CASSPEGGRPDTEAFF; CDR3 DNA: TGTGCCAGCAGCCCGGAAGGGGGTCGGCCAGACACTGAAGCTTTCTTT
D gene: TRBD1; J gene: TRBJ2-2; clone size: few; V gene: TRBV11-1; CDR3 protein: CASSLGTGHGELFF; CDR3 DNA: TGTGCCAGCAGCTTAGGGACAGGGCACGGGGAGCTGTTTTTT
D gene: .; J gene: TRBJ2-1; clone size: .; V gene: TRBV7-3; CDR3 protein: CASSTPAGRQFF; CDR3 DNA: TGTGCCAGCAGCACCCCCGCTGGGCGGCAGTTCTTC
D gene: .; J gene: TRBJ1-3; clone size: .; V gene: TRBV28; CDR3 protein: CASSLSGGGNTIYF; CDR3 DNA: TGTGCCAGCAGTTTGTCTGGGGGCGGAAACACCATATATTTT
D gene: .; J gene: TRBJ2-2; clone size: .; V gene: TRBV5-1; CDR3 protein: CASSERTDWGGELFF; CDR3 DNA: TGCGCCAGCAGCGAAAGGACAGACTGGGGCGGGGAGCTGTTTTTT
D gene: TRBD1; J gene: TRBJ1-1; clone size: .; V gene: TRBV7-8; CDR3 protein: CASSKDRALNTEAFF; CDR3 DNA: TGTGCCAGCAGCAAGGACAGGGCCTTGAACACTGAAGCTTTCTTT
D gene: TRBD1; J gene: TRBJ2-7; clone size: .; V gene: TRBV28; CDR3 protein: CASSRTGGFGEQYF; CDR3 DNA: TGTGCCAGCAGCCGGACAGGGGGCTTCGGCGAGCAGTACTTC
D gene: .; J gene: TRBJ2-3; clone size: .; V gene: TRBV28; CDR3 protein: CASTFTHRTQYF; CDR3 DNA: TGTGCCAGCACCTTTACCCACAGAACGCAGTATTTT
D gene: TRBD1; J gene: TRBJ1-4; clone size: .; V gene: TRBV19; CDR3 protein: CASNPDRGGEKLFF; CDR3 DNA: TGTGCCAGTAACCCGGACAGGGGGGGTGAAAAACTGTTTTTT
D gene: TRBD2; J gene: TRBJ2-7; clone size: .; V gene: TRBV28; CDR3 protein: CASSFIRRAGVGEQYF; CDR3 DNA: TGTGCCAGCAGTTTTATAAGGCGGGCGGGAGTCGGCGAGCAGTACTTC
D gene: TRBD1; J gene: TRBJ2-1; clone size: .; V gene: TRBV2; CDR3 protein: CASSQSQGAVNEQFF; CDR3 DNA: TGTGCCAGCAGTCAGAGTCAGGGGGCAGTCAATGAGCAGTTCTTC
D gene: .; J gene: TRBJ2-2; clone size: .; V gene: TRBV4-1; CDR3 protein: CASSQGPPADGELFF; CDR3 DNA: TGCGCCAGCAGCCAAGGGCCGCCCGCGGACGGGGAGCTGTTTTTT